Reported below is one T cell receptor (beta chain). Its antigen is unidentified. The V segment lost 5 bases and the J segment 6 bases; nucleotides outside the gene matches: 6. Germline V gene lookup returns CDR1 MNHEY and CDR2 SMNVEV (reference sequence). CDR3 length equals 15 residues. These data originate in a study of OX40 agonist ivuxolimab in advanced cancers. Across the whole study: Prior checkpoint blockade (anti-PD-1, anti-PD-L1 or anti-CTLA-4) was permitted; 40% had it.

Study-wide results and limits: On average, a greater number of expanded clones characterised CD8+ T cells relative to CD4+. No antigen was identified for the clonally expanded peripheral T cells.

Profiled with immunoSEQ multiplex PCR; TCRdb holds only in-frame clones, not every one. This sample has 55,000 to 85,000 clones, with more than 75% found just once. The chain recombines TRBV27 with TRBJ2-3, with TRBD2 matching 12 bases. The sequenced sample was CD4+ or CD8+ T cells sorted from blood, obtained in a trial of the OX40 agonist ivuxolimab. This TCR was sampled from an adult with an advanced solid tumor such as melanoma, head and neck, liver or kidney cancer. CDR3 sequence (DNA): TGTGCCAGCAGTCAGGGACTAGCGGGCGTCGATACGCAGTATTTT. Its protein product is CASSQGLAGVDTQYF.